The 21 T cell receptor beta chains below come from one sample, sequenced in a study of beta chain features in type 1 diabetes. Expressed TCRB transcripts were sequenced because the entire RNA isolate underwent reverse transcription. Assay used: immunoSEQ multiplex PCR; TCRdb lists only in-frame clones, some missing. The data contain about 450,000 clones, 11% of them singletons. Sequenced material: naive CD4+ T cells from blood. The receptors were sampled from a woman between 18 and 29 years old in good health.

The chain is built from TRBV5-1 and TRBJ2-2; 12 nucleotides match TRBD2. Germline assignment: CDR1 SGHRS and CDR2 YFSETQ. With 3 bases clipped from V and 6 bases from J, the junction kept 6 bases outside the gene matches. The CDR3 runs 16 residues. CDR3 loop: CASSSRLAGAAGELFF. The CDR3 coding sequence is TGCGCCAGCAGCTCCAGACTAGCGGGAGCGGCCGGGGAGCTGTTTTTT.

The J gene is TRBJ2-2, the V gene TRBV4-2, with TRBD2 identical over 10 bases. The CDR3 has 15 residues. CDR1 LGHNA and CDR2 YNFKEQ come from the germline V gene. With 4 bases clipped from V and 7 bases from J, the junction kept 6 bases outside the gene matches. The CDR3 here is CASSPRTSGSGELFF. CDR3 nucleotides: TGTGCCAGCAGCCCCCGGACTAGCGGTAGCGGGGAGCTGTTTTTT.

The V gene is TRBV30, the J gene TRBJ1-5; D unclear. This CDR3 contains 14 residues. Trimming removed 1 base at V and 4 bases at J, with 11 bases between. The germline gives CDR1 GTSNPN, CDR2 SVGIG (reference sequence). The CDR3 here is CAWSAGPGNQPQHF. The CDR3 DNA is TGTGCCTGGAGTGCCGGACCGGGAAATCAGCCCCAGCATTTT. Full variable domain (remainder filled in from reference TRBV30 and TRBJ1-5): SQTIHQWPATLVQPVGSPLSLECTVEGTSNPNLYWYRQAAGRGLQLLFYSVGIGQISSEVPQNLSASRPQDRQFILSSKKLLLSDSGFYLCAWSAGPGNQPQHFGDGTRLSIL.

About this clone itself: The final CDR3 position lacks the conserved phenylalanine or tryptophan, pointing to a likely read error. The limits of the CDR3 on the DNA are not certain, so only TCRdb's listed CDR3 is given. The J gene is TRBJ1-2, the V gene TRBV4-1. Counting both end residues, the CDR3 totals 13 amino acids. CDR1 and CDR2 from the germline V gene are MGHRA and YSYEKL. This chain's CDR3 is CASSQDLGRRFFP.

The gene calls are TRBV7-9 and TRBJ1-4; weak D call: TRBD1 (5 bases). The CDR3 spans 14 residues. CDR1 and CDR2 (germline): SEHNR, FQNEAQ (reference sequence). The ends were cut back, 5 bases at V and 7 bases at J, with 14 bases in the middle. The CDR3 nucleotides are TGTGCCAGCAGCCTCAGGGATGTTGGTGAAAAACTGTTTTTT. It translates to CASSLRDVGEKLFF. The complete variable domain, with remaining parts taken from reference TRBV7-9 and TRBJ1-4, reads DTGVSQNPRHKITKRGQNVTFRCDPISEHNRLYWYRQTLGQGPEFLTYFQNEAQLEKSRLLSDRFSAERPKGSFSTLEIQRTEQGDSAMYLCASSLRDVGEKLFFGSGTQLSVL.

Details on this clone: The junction and the germline gene differ at one end; a read error may be behind it. The CDR3 DNA follows: TGTGCTAGCAGCTTTCTCGGGGACTACAATGAGCAGTTCTTC. Its protein product is CASSFLGDYNEQFF. This chain connects TRBV7-7 to TRBJ2-1; weak D call: TRBD2 (5 bases). This CDR3 comprises 14 residues. The germline V gene has CDR1 SSHAT and CDR2 FNYEAQ (reference sequence). Combining the CDR3 with reference TRBV7-7 and TRBJ2-1 gives the whole variable domain GAGVSQSPRYKVTKRGQDVTLRCDPISSHATLYWYQQALGQGPEFLTYFNYEAQPDKSGLPSDRFSAERPEGSISTLTIQRTEQRDSAMYRCASSFLGDYNEQFFGPGTRLTVL.

The J gene is TRBJ2-3, the V gene TRBV4-1; the D gene is possibly TRBD1 (7 bases). The CDR3 runs to 16 residues. Trimming shortened V by 5 bases and J by 0 bases, and 15 bases separated the two germline ends. The germline V gene encodes CDR1 MGHRA and CDR2 YSYEKL. This CDR3 is CASSGGDRGSTDTQYF. The CDR3 nucleotides read TGCGCCAGCAGCGGAGGGGACAGAGGAAGCACAGATACGCAGTATTTT.

This clone was picked up a small number of times. V is TRBV18 and J is TRBJ2-7, with D hard to call. The CDR3 length is 12 residues. The germline CDR1 and CDR2 sequences are KGHSH and LQKENI. V was shortened by 6 bases and J by 2 bases, with 8 bases between the two germline ends. CDR3 in DNA: TGTGCCAGCTCCGGCGGCGCCTACGAGCAGTACTTC. It is translated as CASSGGAYEQYF.

This clone was seen many times. This chain connects TRBV15 to TRBJ2-1; D is unresolved. The V and J ends lost 6 bases and 6 bases respectively, with 12 bases between them. This CDR3 has 13 amino acids. Per the germline V gene, CDR1 is LNHNV and CDR2 is YYDKDF (reference sequence). The CDR3 is CATSLGQPNEQFF. For the CDR3, the DNA is TGTGCCACCAGTCTAGGGCAACCCAATGAGCAGTTCTTC.

As to this clone: One base away lies a much larger clone, so this may be a sequencing read error. The chain joins TRBV30 to TRBJ2-5; 8 bases fit TRBD1. The CDR3 sequence is 16 residues long. Germline V gene data show CDR1 as GTSNPN and CDR2 as SVGIG (reference sequence). Trimming took 2 bases from V and 6 from J; bases not matched to a gene: 14. As DNA, the CDR3 is TGTGCCTGGAGTCAGGACAGGGTCGGGGTGCTGCAGACCCAGTACTTC. It specifies CAWSQDRVGVLQTQYF.

This clone came up a few times. This chain links TRBV15 with TRBJ1-4, with no clear D. V dropped 5 bases and J dropped 8 bases, with 18 bases sitting between them. Looked up from germline, CDR1 is LNHNV and CDR2 is YYDKDF (reference sequence). The CDR3 length is 15 residues. The CDR3: CATSEYFGQKEKLFF. The CDR3 DNA is TGTGCCACCAGCGAGTATTTCGGGCAGAAGGAAAAACTGTTTTTT.

The V gene is TRBV30, the J gene TRBJ1-1; D is possibly TRBD1 (5 bases). V lost 1 base, J lost 14 bases, and 11 bases lay in between. The CDR3 is 10 residues long. Germline V gene data show CDR1 as GTSNPN and CDR2 as SVGIG (reference sequence). CDR3 protein: CAWSDRTSFF. DNA for the CDR3: TGTGCCTGGAGTGACAGGACAAGCTTCTTT. Variable domain in full (rest from reference TRBV30 and TRBJ1-1): SQTIHQWPATLVQPVGSPLSLECTVEGTSNPNLYWYRQAAGRGLQLLFYSVGIGQISSEVPQNLSASRPQDRQFILSSKKLLLSDSGFYLCAWSDRTSFFGQGTRLTVV.

This clone was seen a handful of times. Other DNA sequences of this sample code for an identical CDR3. The V call is TRBV7-9, the J call TRBJ2-7; TRBD2 is a possible D gene (6 bases). There are 13 residues in the CDR3. Between the trimmed V and J ends, which lost 5 bases and 4 bases, there was a span of 12 bases. CDR1 and CDR2 (germline): SEHNR, FQNEAQ (reference sequence). CDR3 loop: CASSLAGGYEQYF. The CDR3 bases are TGTGCCAGCAGCCTCGCCGGGGGTTACGAGCAGTACTTC.

This clone occurred a few times. The chain couples TRBV18 to TRBJ2-7; TRBD1 aligns across 11 bases. Germline V gives CDR1 KGHSH, CDR2 LQKENI. The CDR3 extends over 13 amino acids. Losses at the gene ends were 6 bases for V and 6 bases for J; bases not matched to a gene: 4. As DNA, the CDR3 is TGTGCCAGCTCTTGGACAGGGGGCGCCGAGCAGTACTTC. Its protein product is CASSWTGGAEQYF.

This clone was found a few times. The genes are TRBV29-1 and TRBJ1-1; possible D gene TRBD1, 5 bases. The germline gives CDR1 SQVTM, CDR2 ANQGSEA. There are 12 residues in the CDR3. V was trimmed by 6 bases and J by 1 base, leaving 9 bases between them. CDR3 sequence: CSVIDRNTEAFF. The CDR3 nucleotides read TGCAGCGTCATCGACAGGAACACTGAAGCTTTCTTT.

This chain joins TRBV7-9 and TRBJ2-3; D remains unclear. This CDR3 has 10 amino acids. V was trimmed by 8 bases and J by 4 bases, leaving 4 bases between them. The germline gives CDR1 SEHNR, CDR2 FQNEAQ (reference sequence). The CDR3 DNA is TGTGCCAGCGTCTCAGATACGCAGTATTTT. This sequence encodes CASVSDTQYF.

This clone was observed a few times. V is TRBV6-6 and J is TRBJ2-4; D is ambiguous. The germline V gene encodes CDR1 MNHNY and CDR2 SVGAGI (reference sequence). The CDR3 has 13 residues. Trimming stripped 10 bases from V and 3 bases from J, with 13 bases between. The CDR3, as DNA: TGTGCCACCCTCCACGATATCAAAAACATTCAGTACTTC. Its protein is CATLHDIKNIQYF.

This clone was counted only a few times. The chain has TRBV7-2 and TRBJ2-3; D gene unclear. V was trimmed by 3 bases and J by 5 bases, leaving 18 bases between them. The CDR3 loop spans 16 amino acids. Per germline, CDR1 SGHTA and CDR2 FQGNSA. The CDR3 reads CASSLDPGPRGDTQYF. The CDR3 nucleotides are TGTGCCAGCAGCTTGGATCCGGGTCCACGAGGAGATACGCAGTATTTT.

J is TRBJ1-1 and V is TRBV7-8; possible D gene TRBD1, 5 bases. CDR3 length equals 14 residues. The germline V gene encodes CDR1 SGHVS and CDR2 FQNEAQ. The V and J ends lost 5 bases and 8 bases respectively, with 18 bases between them. The CDR3 DNA reads as TGTGCCAGCAGCCCAAAGCAGGGTCGGTTGGAAGCTTTCTTT. It translates to CASSPKQGRLEAFF.

This clone occurred a few times. This sequence joins TRBV15 and TRBJ1-5; D call uncertain. Germline CDR1 reads LNHNV; CDR2 reads YYDKDF (reference sequence). V lost 6 bases and J lost 2, with 14 bases in between. The CDR3 covers 15 residues. The chain's CDR3 is CATRDWRPGNQPQHF. The CDR3 DNA sequence: TGTGCCACCAGGGATTGGAGGCCTGGCAATCAGCCCCAGCATTTT.

The chain uses TRBV9 and TRBJ2-2, with a possible D match to TRBD1 (6 bases). This CDR3 is 13 amino acids long. The germline gives CDR1 SGDLS, CDR2 YYNGEE. V was cut by 3 bases and J by 6 bases, with 9 bases left in between. In DNA, the CDR3 is TGTGCCAGCAGCGCCAGGGGTTCCGGGGAGCTGTTTTTT. This encodes CASSARGSGELFF.